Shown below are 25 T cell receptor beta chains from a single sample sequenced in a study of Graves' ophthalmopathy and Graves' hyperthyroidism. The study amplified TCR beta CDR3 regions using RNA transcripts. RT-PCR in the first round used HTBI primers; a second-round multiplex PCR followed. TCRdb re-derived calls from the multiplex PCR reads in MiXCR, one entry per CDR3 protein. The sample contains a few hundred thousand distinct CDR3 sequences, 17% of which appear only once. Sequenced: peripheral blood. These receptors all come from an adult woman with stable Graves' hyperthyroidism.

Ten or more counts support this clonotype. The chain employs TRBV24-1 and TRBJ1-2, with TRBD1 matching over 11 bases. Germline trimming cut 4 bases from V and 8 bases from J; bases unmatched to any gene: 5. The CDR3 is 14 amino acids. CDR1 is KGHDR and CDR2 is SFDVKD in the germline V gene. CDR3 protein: CATSETGTGGGYTF. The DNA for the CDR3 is TGTGCCACCAGTGAAACCGGGACAGGGGGAGGCTACACCTTC.

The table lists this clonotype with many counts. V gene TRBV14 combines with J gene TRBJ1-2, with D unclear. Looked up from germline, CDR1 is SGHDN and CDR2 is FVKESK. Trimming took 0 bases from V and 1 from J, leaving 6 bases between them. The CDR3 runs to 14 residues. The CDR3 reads CASSQDYINYGYTF. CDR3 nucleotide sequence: TGTGCCAGCAGCCAAGACTATATTAACTATGGCTACACCTTC. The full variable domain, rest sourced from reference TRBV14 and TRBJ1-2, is EAGVTQFPSHSVIEKGQTVTLRCDPISGHDNLYWYRRVMGKEIKFLLHFVKESKQDESGMPNNRFLAERTGGTYSTLKVQPAELEDSGVYFCASSQDYINYGYTFGSGTRLTVV.

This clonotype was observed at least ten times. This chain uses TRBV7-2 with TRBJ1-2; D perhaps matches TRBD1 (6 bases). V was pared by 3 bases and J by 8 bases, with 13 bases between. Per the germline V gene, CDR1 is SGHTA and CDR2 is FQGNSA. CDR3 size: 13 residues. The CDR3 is CASSFRQDKGYTF. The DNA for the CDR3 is TGTGCCAGCAGCTTCCGACAGGATAAAGGCTACACCTTC.

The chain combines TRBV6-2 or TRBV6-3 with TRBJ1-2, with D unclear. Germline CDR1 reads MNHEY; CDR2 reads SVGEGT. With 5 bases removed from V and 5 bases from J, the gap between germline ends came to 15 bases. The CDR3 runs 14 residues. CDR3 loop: CASSRSGSLYGYTF. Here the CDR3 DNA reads TGTGCCAGCAGTCGCAGCGGGAGCCTATATGGCTACACCTTC.

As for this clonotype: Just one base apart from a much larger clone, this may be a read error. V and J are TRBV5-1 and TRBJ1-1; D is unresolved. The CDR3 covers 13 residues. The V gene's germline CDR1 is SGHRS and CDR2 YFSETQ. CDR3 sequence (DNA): TGCGCCAGCAGCTTGGGCGAGGGAACTGAAGCTTGCTTT. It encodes CASSLGEGTEACF.

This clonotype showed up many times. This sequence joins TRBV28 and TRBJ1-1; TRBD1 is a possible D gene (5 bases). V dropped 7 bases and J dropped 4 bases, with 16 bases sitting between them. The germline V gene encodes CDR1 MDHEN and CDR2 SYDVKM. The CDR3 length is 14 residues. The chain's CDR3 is CASIDGTASTEAFF. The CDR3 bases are TGTGCCAGCATTGACGGGACCGCCAGCACTGAAGCTTTCTTT.

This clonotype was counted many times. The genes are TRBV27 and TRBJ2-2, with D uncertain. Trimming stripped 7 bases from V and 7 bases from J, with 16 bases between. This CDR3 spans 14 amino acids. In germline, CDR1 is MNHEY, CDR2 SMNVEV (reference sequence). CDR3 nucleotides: TGTGCCAGCACCCCCGGTGGGGTAAGCGGGGAGCTGTTTTTT. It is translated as CASTPGGVSGELFF.

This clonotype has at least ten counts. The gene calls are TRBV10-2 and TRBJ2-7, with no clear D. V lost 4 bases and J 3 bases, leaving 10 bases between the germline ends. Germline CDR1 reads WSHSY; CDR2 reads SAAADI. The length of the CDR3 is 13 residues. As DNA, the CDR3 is TGCGCCAGCAGTGGGTCGCTCGGCTACGAGCAGTACTTC. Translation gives CASSGSLGYEQYF.

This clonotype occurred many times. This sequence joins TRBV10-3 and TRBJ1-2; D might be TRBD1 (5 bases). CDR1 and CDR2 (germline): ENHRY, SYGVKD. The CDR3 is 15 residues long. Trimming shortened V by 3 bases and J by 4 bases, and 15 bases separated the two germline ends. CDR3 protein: CAISDEGRKSYGYTF. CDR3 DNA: TGTGCCATCAGTGACGAGGGACGGAAAAGCTATGGCTACACCTTC.

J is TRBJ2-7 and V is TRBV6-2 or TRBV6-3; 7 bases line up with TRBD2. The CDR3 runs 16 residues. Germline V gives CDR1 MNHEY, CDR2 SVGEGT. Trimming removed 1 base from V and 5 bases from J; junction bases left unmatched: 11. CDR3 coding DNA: TGTGCCAGCAGTTACTTCCAGCGGGGCCTTGTGGACGAGCAGTACTTC. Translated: CASSYFQRGLVDEQYF.

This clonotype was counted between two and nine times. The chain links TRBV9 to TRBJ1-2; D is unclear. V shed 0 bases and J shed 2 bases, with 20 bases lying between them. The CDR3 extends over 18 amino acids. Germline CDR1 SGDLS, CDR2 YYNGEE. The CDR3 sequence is CASSVERTAGGRNYGYTF. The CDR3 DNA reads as TGTGCCAGCAGCGTAGAGAGAACGGCAGGCGGCAGGAACTATGGCTACACCTTC. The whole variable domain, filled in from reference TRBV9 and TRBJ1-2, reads DSGVTQTPKHLITATGQRVTLRCSPRSGDLSVYWYQQSLDQGLQFLIQYYNGEERAKGNILERFSAQQFPDLHSELNLSSLELGDSALYFCASSVERTAGGRNYGYTFGSGTRLTVV.

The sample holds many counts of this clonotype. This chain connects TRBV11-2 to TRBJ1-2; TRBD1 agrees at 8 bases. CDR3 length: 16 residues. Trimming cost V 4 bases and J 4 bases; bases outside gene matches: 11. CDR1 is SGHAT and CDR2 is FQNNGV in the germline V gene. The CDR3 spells CASSSLRDRTSYGYTF. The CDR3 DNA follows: TGTGCCAGCAGCTCGCTCCGGGACAGGACATCCTATGGCTACACCTTC.

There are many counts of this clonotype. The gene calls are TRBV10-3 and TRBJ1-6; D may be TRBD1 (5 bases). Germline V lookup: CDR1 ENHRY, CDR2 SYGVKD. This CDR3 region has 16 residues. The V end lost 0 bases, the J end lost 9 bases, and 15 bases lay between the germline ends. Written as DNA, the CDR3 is TGTGCCATCAGTGAGTCTCGGGCCAGGGAAGGTTCACCCCTCCACTTT. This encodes CAISESRAREGSPLHF.

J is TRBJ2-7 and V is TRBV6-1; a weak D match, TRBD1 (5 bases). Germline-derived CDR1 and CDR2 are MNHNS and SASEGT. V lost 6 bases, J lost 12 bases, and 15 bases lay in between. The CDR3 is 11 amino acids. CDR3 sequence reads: CASRPRDQGYF. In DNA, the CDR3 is TGTGCCAGCAGGCCACGCGATCAGGGGTACTTC.

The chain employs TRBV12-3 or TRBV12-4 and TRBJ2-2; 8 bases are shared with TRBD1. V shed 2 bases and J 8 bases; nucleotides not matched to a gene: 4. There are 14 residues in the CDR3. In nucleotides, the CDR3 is TGTGCCAGCAGTTTACAGGGGGCGAGTGGGGAGCTGTTTTTT. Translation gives CASSLQGASGELFF.

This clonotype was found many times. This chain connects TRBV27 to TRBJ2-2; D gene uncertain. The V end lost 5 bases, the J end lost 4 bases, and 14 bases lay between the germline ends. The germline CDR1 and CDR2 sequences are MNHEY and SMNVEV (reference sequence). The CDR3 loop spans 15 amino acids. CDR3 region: CASSPDPYVTGELFF. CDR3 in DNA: TGTGCCAGCAGTCCGGACCCATATGTCACCGGGGAGCTGTTTTTT.

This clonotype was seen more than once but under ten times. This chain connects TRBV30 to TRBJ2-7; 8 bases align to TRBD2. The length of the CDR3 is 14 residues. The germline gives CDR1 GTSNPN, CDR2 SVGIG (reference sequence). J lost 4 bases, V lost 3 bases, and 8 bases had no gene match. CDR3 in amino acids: CAWRDGSGTYEQYF. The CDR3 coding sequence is TGTGCCTGGAGAGATGGTAGCGGGACGTACGAGCAGTACTTC. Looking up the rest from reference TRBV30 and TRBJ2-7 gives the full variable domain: SQTIHQWPATLVQPVGSPLSLECTVEGTSNPNLYWYRQAAGRGLQLLFYSVGIGQISSEVPQNLSASRPQDRQFILSSKKLLLSDSGFYLCAWRDGSGTYEQYFGPGTRLTVT.

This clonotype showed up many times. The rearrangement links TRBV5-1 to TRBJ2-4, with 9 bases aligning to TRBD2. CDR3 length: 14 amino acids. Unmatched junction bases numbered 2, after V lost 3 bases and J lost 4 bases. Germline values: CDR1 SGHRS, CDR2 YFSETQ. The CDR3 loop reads CASSSTSGKNIQYF. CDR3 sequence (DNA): TGCGCCAGCAGCTCAACTAGCGGGAAAAACATTCAGTACTTC.

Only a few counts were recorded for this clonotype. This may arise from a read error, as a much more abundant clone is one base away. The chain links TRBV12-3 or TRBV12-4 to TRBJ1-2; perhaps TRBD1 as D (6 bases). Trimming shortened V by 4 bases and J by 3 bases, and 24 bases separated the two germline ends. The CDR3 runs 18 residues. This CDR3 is CASSSVFWTVVPDYGYTF. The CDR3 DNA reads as TGTGCCAGCAGTTCTGTGTTTTGGACAGTGGTACCCGACTATGGCTACACCTTC.

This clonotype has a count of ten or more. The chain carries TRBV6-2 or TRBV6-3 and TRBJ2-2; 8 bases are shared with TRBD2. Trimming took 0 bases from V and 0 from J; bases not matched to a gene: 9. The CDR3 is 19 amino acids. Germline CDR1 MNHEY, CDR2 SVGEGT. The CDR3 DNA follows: TGTGCCAGCAGTTACTCAACTAGCGGATTCCCCGCGAACACCGGGGAGCTGTTTTTT. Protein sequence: CASSYSTSGFPANTGELFF.

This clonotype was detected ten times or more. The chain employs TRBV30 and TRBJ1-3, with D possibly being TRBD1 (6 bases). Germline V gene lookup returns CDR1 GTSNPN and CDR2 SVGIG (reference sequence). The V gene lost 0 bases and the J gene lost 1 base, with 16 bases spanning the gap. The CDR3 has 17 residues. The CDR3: CAWSVQRGRGSGNTIYF. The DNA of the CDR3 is TGTGCCTGGAGTGTACAACGTGGCAGGGGATCTGGAAACACCATATATTTT. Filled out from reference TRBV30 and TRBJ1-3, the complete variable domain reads SQTIHQWPATLVQPVGSPLSLECTVEGTSNPNLYWYRQAAGRGLQLLFYSVGIGQISSEVPQNLSASRPQDRQFILSSKKLLLSDSGFYLCAWSVQRGRGSGNTIYFGEGSWLTVV.

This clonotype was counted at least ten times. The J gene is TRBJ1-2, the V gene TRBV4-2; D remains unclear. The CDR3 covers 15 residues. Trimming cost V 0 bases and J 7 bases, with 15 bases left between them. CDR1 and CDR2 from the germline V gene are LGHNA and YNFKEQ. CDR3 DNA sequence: TGTGCCAGCAGCCAAGAAATTGACCGGACGTTTGGCTACACCTTC. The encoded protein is CASSQEIDRTFGYTF.

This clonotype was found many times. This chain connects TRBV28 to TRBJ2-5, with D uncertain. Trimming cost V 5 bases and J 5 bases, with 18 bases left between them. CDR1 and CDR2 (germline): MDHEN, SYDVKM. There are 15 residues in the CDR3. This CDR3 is CASSAPLRGRETQYF. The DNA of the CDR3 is TGTGCCAGCAGTGCCCCTCTGCGTGGCAGGGAGACCCAGTACTTC.

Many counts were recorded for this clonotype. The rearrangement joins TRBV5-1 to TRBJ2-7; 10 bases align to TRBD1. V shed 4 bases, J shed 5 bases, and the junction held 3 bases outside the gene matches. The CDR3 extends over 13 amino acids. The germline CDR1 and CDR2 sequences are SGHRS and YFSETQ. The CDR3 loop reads CASSTGQGDEQYF. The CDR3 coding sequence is TGCGCCAGCAGCACCGGACAGGGGGACGAGCAGTACTTC.

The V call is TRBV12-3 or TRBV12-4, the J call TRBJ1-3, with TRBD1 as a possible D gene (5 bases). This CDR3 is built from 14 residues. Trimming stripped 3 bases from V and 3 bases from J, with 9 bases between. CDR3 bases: TGTGCCAGCAGTTTTTCGGGGCTTGGAAACACCATATATTTT. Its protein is CASSFSGLGNTIYF.